These T cell receptor beta chains were read from a single sample in a study of blood T cell repertoires in COVID-19. The data were produced by immunoSEQ multiplex PCR, yet TCRdb's version contains in-frame clones alone and is incomplete. The sample shows about 200,000 clones, approximately 80% of them seen only once. The sample comprised PBMCs or T cells enriched from blood (not recorded which). Receptors were obtained from a man in his forties who had recovered from COVID-19. CDR3s include the opening cysteine and the closing phenylalanine or tryptophan. Fields, in order: V gene, J gene, clone size, D gene, CDR3 protein, CDR3 DNA. D genes are given only for firm matches. Expanded clones get a size class; other rows say once, few or many, or leave the size out.

TRBV6-5	TRBJ1-3	-	-	CASSSTPGNTIYF	TGTGCCAGCAGTTCGACTCCGGGAAACACCATATATTTT
TRBV10-1	TRBJ1-2	few	-	CASSDGPNYGYTF	TGCGCCAGCAGTGACGGTCCAAACTATGGCTACACCTTC
TRBV7-9	TRBJ1-3	-	-	CASSLSYGDFGNTIYF	TGTGCCAGCAGCTTATCGTACGGCGACTTTGGAAACACCATATATTTT
TRBV7-9	TRBJ2-5	-	TRBD2	CASRRGEETQYF	TGTGCCAGCAGACGGGGGGAAGAGACCCAGTACTTC
TRBV4-2	TRBJ1-6	-	TRBD1	CASSPAEQTGRNSPLHF	TGTGCCAGCAGCCCTGCCGAGCAGACAGGGCGAAATTCACCCCTCCACTTT
TRBV4-2	TRBJ2-1	-	TRBD2	CASTRWIAGDNEQFF	TGTGCCAGCACCCGCTGGATAGCGGGGGACAATGAGCAGTTCTTC
TRBV4-2	TRBJ2-3	-	-	CASSQERRGTDTQYF	TGTGCCAGCAGCCAAGAAAGGCGGGGCACAGATACGCAGTATTTT
TRBV4-2	TRBJ2-2	once	-	CASSQEGAGPLTGELFF	TGTGCCAGCAGCCAAGAGGGAGCCGGGCCCCTCACCGGGGAGCTGTTTTTT
TRBV5-5	TRBJ1-5	many	-	CASSFQGQPQHF	TGTGCCAGCAGCTTCCAGGGTCAGCCCCAGCATTTT
TRBV9	TRBJ2-3	-	TRBD2	CASSFSGRAGADTQYF	TGTGCCAGCAGCTTTAGCGGGAGGGCCGGGGCAGATACGCAGTATTTT
TRBV7-2	TRBJ1-1	-	-	CASSKGSGMHTEAFF	TGTGCCAGCAGCAAAGGGAGCGGCATGCACACTGAAGCTTTCTTT
TRBV9	TRBJ2-1	-	-	CASSALGGRQGSYNEQFF	TGTGCCAGCAGCGCTTTAGGGGGACGTCAGGGCTCCTACAATGAGCAGTTCTTC
TRBV30	TRBJ1-5	once	TRBD1	CAWSGQGYQPQHF	TGTGCCTGGAGTGGACAGGGATATCAGCCCCAGCATTTT
TRBV24-1	TRBJ1-1	-	-	CATRGSMNTEAFF	TGTGCCACCAGGGGCAGTATGAACACTGAAGCTTTCTTT
TRBV28	TRBJ1-1	-	-	CASKRGIPPEAFF	TGTGCCAGCAAAAGGGGGATACCGCCTGAAGCTTTCTTT
TRBV28	TRBJ1-5	few	-	CASSLYRAGQPQHF	TGTGCCAGCAGTTTATACAGGGCTGGGCAGCCCCAGCATTTT
TRBV28	TRBJ1-2	few	TRBD1	CASSLLRTGKHGYTF	TGTGCCAGCAGTTTGTTGAGGACAGGGAAACATGGCTACACCTTC
TRBV7-9	TRBJ2-7	few	-	CASSARVGSEQYF	TGTGCCAGCAGCGCGAGGGTAGGGAGCGAGCAGTACTTC
TRBV28	TRBJ1-6	once	-	CASIFHGSSYNSPLHF	TGTGCCAGCATTTTCCATGGTAGCTCCTATAATTCACCCCTCCACTTT
TRBV3-1/TRBV3-2	TRBJ1-5	-	-	CASSPTPDRSGNQPQHF	TGTGCCAGCAGCCCGACCCCAGACAGGTCGGGCAATCAGCCCCAGCATTTT
TRBV12-1	TRBJ2-4	-	-	CASSGGQKAKNIQYF	TGTGCCAGCAGCGGTGGACAGAAAGCCAAAAACATTCAGTACTTC
TRBV4-1	TRBJ2-2	-	-	CASSQAGELFF	TGCGCCAGCAGCCAAGCAGGGGAGCTGTTTTTT
TRBV5-1	TRBJ1-2	-	TRBD1	CASSLGFRGQAYYGYTF	TGCGCCAGCAGCTTGGGCTTTCGGGGACAGGCCTACTATGGCTACACCTTC
TRBV5-1	TRBJ1-4	-	-	CASSASPNEKLFF	TGCGCCAGCAGTGCAAGCCCTAATGAAAAACTGTTTTTT
TRBV12-3/TRBV12-4	TRBJ1-1	few	TRBD1	CAIAGTGDPEAFF	TGTGCCATCGCCGGGACAGGGGACCCTGAAGCTTTCTTT
TRBV10-1	TRBJ1-3	-	TRBD1	CASTAYRGLSSSGNTIYF	TGCGCCAGCACAGCGTACAGGGGGCTTTCTAGCTCTGGAAACACCATATATTTT
TRBV7-2	TRBJ2-1	-	-	CASSFRGGQGSYNEQFF	TGTGCCAGCAGCTTCAGGGGAGGGCAAGGCTCCTACAATGAGCAGTTCTTC
TRBV18	TRBJ2-3	-	TRBD2	CASSPGLAGGTDTQYF	TGTGCCAGCTCACCGGGACTAGCGGGAGGAACAGATACGCAGTATTTT
TRBV5-8	TRBJ1-1	-	-	CASSLGRGLFF	TGTGCCAGCAGCCTTGGTCGCGGTCTTTTCTTT
TRBV24-1	TRBJ2-2	few	TRBD1	CATSVPTQGTGGRGELFF	TGTGCCACCAGTGTTCCAACACAAGGGACAGGGGGAAGAGGGGAGCTGTTTTTT
TRBV18	TRBJ2-2	-	TRBD2	CASSLFGLAGKENTGELFF	TGTGCCAGCTCTCTCTTCGGACTAGCGGGAAAGGAGAACACCGGGGAGCTGTTTTTT
TRBV7-5	TRBJ2-7	once	-	CVRSPSYEQYF	TGTGTCAGAAGCCCCTCGTACGAGCAGTACTTC
TRBV6-1	TRBJ2-3	once	-	CASSDGPPADTQYF	TGTGCCAGCAGTGATGGGCCACCGGCGGATACGCAGTATTTT
TRBV28	TRBJ1-1	-	-	CASSYPVLSTEAFF	TGTGCCAGCAGTTATCCGGTCTTGAGCACTGAAGCTTTCTTT
TRBV2	TRBJ1-5	few	-	CASSEASRDQPQHF	TGTGCCAGCAGTGAAGCGTCACGGGATCAGCCCCAGCATTTT
TRBV3-1/TRBV3-2	TRBJ1-2	-	-	CASSQDGVPSRSYTF	TGTGCCAGCAGCCAAGACGGGGTCCCCTCGAGAAGCTACACCTTC
TRBV6-4	TRBJ2-3	-	TRBD2	CASSESGGSTDTQYF	TGTGCCAGCAGTGAAAGCGGGGGGAGCACAGATACGCAGTATTTT
TRBV27	TRBJ1-5	-	-	CASRTANQPQHF	TGTGCCAGCAGGACAGCCAATCAGCCCCAGCATTTT
TRBV12-5	TRBJ2-1	-	TRBD1	CASGVGDRPPFF	TGTGCTAGTGGTGTCGGGGACAGACCTCCCTTCTTC
TRBV18	TRBJ1-5	-	-	CASSPSTGRGNQPQHF	TGTGCCAGCTCACCTTCGACAGGTAGGGGCAATCAGCCCCAGCATTTT
TRBV4-3	TRBJ2-6	-	-	CASSPEGAGANVLTF	TGCGCCAGCAGCCCCGAGGGAGCTGGGGCCAACGTCCTGACTTTC
TRBV29-1	TRBJ1-2	-	-	CSAWSTDYGYTF	TGCAGCGCTTGGAGCACGGACTATGGCTACACCTTC
TRBV4-3	TRBJ1-2	once	-	CASSQVGGGGGYTF	TGCGCCAGCAGCCAAGTCGGGGGAGGGGGTGGCTACACCTTC
TRBV14	TRBJ2-1	-	-	CASSRWRGEQFF	TGTGCCAGCAGCCGGTGGAGGGGTGAGCAGTTCTTC
TRBV6-5	TRBJ2-1	-	TRBD1	CATGQGTNEQFF	TGTGCCACCGGACAGGGTACGAATGAGCAGTTCTTC
TRBV19	TRBJ1-2	once	-	CASSMHREDGYTF	TGTGCCAGTAGTATGCATAGGGAGGATGGCTACACCTTC
TRBV5-1	TRBJ1-1	-	-	CASSLEGGNTEAFF	TGCGCCAGCAGCTTGGAGGGAGGGAACACTGAAGCTTTCTTT
TRBV18	TRBJ2-7	-	-	CASSPGGAGWSYEQYF	TGTGCCAGCTCACCCGGCGGCGCAGGGTGGAGCTACGAGCAGTACTTC
TRBV5-1	TRBJ2-2	-	-	CASSFQGSGELFF	TGCGCCAGCAGCTTCCAGGGGAGCGGGGAGCTGTTTTTT